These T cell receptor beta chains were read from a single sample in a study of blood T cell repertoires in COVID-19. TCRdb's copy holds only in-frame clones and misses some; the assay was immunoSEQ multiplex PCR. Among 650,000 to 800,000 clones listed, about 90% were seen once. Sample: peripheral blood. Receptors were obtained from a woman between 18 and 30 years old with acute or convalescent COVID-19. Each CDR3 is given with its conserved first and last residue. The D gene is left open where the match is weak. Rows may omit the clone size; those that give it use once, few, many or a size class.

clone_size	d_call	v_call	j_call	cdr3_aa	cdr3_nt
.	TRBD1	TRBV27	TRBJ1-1	CASKPPGQGMNTEAFF	TGTGCCAGTAAACCCCCGGGACAGGGAATGAACACTGAAGCTTTCTTT
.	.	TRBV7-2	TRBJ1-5	CASSTVAGDQPQHF	TGTGCCAGCAGCACGGTAGCGGGGGATCAGCCCCAGCATTTT
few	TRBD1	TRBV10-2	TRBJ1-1	CASRGQGGTEAFF	TGCGCCAGCCGAGGACAGGGTGGAACTGAAGCTTTCTTT
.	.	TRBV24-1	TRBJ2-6	CATSDPQGTGANVLTF	TGTGCCACCAGTGACCCCCAGGGAACGGGGGCCAACGTCCTGACTTTC
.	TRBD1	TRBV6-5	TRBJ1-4	CASSYLTGLEEKLFF	TGTGCCAGCAGTTACTTGACAGGGCTGGAGGAAAAACTGTTTTTT
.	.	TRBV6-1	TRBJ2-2	CASREDSPSNTGELFF	TGTGCCAGCAGGGAAGACAGCCCCTCGAACACCGGGGAGCTGTTTTTT
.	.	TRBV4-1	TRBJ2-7	CASSQDGGTAHRGTYEQYF	TGCGCCAGCAGCCAAGATGGGGGGACAGCGCACCGGGGGACCTACGAGCAGTACTTC
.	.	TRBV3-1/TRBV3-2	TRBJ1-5	CASSQAGNGNQPQHF	TGTGCCAGCAGCCAAGCAGGGAATGGCAATCAGCCCCAGCATTTT
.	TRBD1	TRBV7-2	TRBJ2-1	CASSTRGLHGNEQFF	TGTGCCAGCAGCACCAGGGGGCTTCATGGCAATGAGCAGTTCTTC
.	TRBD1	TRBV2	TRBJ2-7	CASSGRQGPGYEQYF	TGTGCCAGCAGTGGACGACAGGGGCCTGGGTACGAGCAGTACTTC
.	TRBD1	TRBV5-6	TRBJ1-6	CASSLNRGSPLHF	TGTGCCAGCAGCTTGAACAGGGGTTCACCCCTCCACTTT
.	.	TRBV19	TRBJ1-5	CASSIVWESNQPQHF	TGTGCCAGTAGTATAGTGTGGGAGAGCAATCAGCCCCAGCATTTT
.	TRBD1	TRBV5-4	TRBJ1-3	CASSVGTGSGNTIYF	TGTGCCAGCAGCGTGGGGACAGGCTCTGGAAACACCATATATTTT
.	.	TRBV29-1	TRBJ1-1	CSARGRVLPEAFF	TGCAGCGCCCGAGGCAGGGTACTCCCTGAAGCTTTCTTT
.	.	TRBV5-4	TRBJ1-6	CASSPKGSYNSPLHF	TGTGCCAGCAGCCCCAAGGGGTCCTATAATTCACCCCTCCACTTT
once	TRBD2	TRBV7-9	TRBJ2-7	CASSVLAGGRYEQYF	TGTGCCAGCAGCGTACTAGCGGGGGGGAGATACGAGCAGTACTTC
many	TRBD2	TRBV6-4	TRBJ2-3	CASSDSGGSSTDTQYF	TGTGCCAGCAGTGACTCCGGGGGGTCTAGCACAGATACGCAGTATTTT
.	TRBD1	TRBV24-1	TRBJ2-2	CATSRTPGQGGSTGELFF	TGTGCCACCAGCCGTACGCCGGGACAGGGGGGGAGCACCGGGGAGCTGTTTTTT
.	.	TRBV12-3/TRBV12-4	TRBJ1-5	CATCRGESQPQHF	TGTGCCACCTGCCGAGGCGAGAGTCAGCCCCAGCATTTT
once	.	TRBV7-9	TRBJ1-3	CASAGNTIYF	TGTGCCAGCGCGGGAAACACCATATATTTT
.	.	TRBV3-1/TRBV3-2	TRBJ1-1	CASSQFEAEAFF	TGTGCCAGCAGCCAATTCGAGGCTGAAGCTTTCTTT
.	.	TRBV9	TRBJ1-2	CASSVASGGGYTF	TGTGCCAGCAGCGTAGCATCTGGAGGTGGCTACACCTTC
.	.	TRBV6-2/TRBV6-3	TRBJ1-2	CASSRPGGEANYGYTF	TGTGCCAGCAGCCGCCCGGGGGGGGAAGCTAACTATGGCTACACCTTC
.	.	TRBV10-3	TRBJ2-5	CAISESRQQETQYF	TGTGCCATCAGTGAGTCGAGACAGCAAGAGACCCAGTACTTC
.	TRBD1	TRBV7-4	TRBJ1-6	CASSLEGTGRQNNSPLHF	TGTGCCAGCAGCTTAGAGGGGACAGGGAGACAAAATAATTCACCCCTCCACTTT
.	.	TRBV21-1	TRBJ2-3	CASSKATGRTGFRTDTQYF	TGTGCCAGCAGCAAAGCCACGGGGAGGACAGGGTTTCGCACAGATACGCAGTATTTT
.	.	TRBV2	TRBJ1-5	CASSEARGEFQPQHF	TGTGCCAGCAGTGAAGCGCGGGGGGAGTTCCAGCCCCAGCATTTT
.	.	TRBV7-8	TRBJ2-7	CASSFGPPRYEQYF	TGTGCCAGCAGCTTTGGGCCTCCCCGTTACGAGCAGTACTTC
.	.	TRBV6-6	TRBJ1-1	CASSYDRLNTEAFF	TGTGCCAGCAGTTACGACAGGCTGAACACTGAAGCTTTCTTT
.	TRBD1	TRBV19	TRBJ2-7	CASSIPGQGFFEQYF	TGTGCCAGTAGTATTCCGGGACAGGGGTTTTTCGAGCAGTACTTC
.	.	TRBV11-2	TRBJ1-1	CASSPTDRAFF	TGTGCCAGCAGCCCGACAGACAGAGCTTTCTTT
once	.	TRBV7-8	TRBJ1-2	CASSPLRGGPHGYTF	TGTGCCAGCAGCCCCCTTCGTGGGGGCCCACATGGCTACACCTTC
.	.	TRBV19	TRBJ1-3	CASSDGGTGNTIYF	TGTGCCAGTAGTGACGGGGGAACTGGAAACACCATATATTTT
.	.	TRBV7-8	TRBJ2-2	CASSLGDRIGGELFF	TGTGCCAGCAGCTTAGGAGACAGGATCGGCGGGGAGCTGTTTTTT
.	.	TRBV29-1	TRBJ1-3	CSATRGSGNTIYF	TGCAGCGCTACCAGGGGTTCTGGAAACACCATATATTTT
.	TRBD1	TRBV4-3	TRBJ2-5	CASSRVTGDGETQYF	TGCGCCAGCAGCCGCGTCACAGGGGATGGTGAGACCCAGTACTTC
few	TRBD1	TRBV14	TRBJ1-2	CASSQLNPGQGAYGYTF	TGTGCCAGCAGCCAACTAAACCCGGGACAGGGGGCGTATGGCTACACCTTC
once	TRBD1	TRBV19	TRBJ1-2	CASTKGAGQNYGYTF	TGTGCCAGTACCAAGGGGGCGGGACAGAACTATGGCTACACCTTC
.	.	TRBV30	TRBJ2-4	CAWSVLEAYTSIQYF	TGTGCCTGGAGTGTATTGGAGGCCTACACAAGCATTCAGTACTTC
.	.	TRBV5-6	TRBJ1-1	CASSNLLRTANTEAFF	TGTGCCAGCAGCAACCTATTACGGACAGCCAACACTGAAGCTTTCTTT
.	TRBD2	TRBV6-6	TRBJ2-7	CASSSSGETYEQYF	TGTGCCAGCAGTTCTAGCGGAGAAACCTACGAGCAGTACTTC
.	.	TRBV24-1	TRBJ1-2	CATSLGEYGYTF	TGTGCCACCAGTCTTGGGGAGTATGGCTACACCTTC
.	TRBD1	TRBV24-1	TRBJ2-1	CATSDTRWAGGTYNEQFF	TGTGCCACCAGTGACACACGGTGGGCAGGGGGCACCTACAATGAGCAGTTCTTC
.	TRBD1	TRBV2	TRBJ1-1	CASRDRGSTEAFF	TGTGCCAGCAGAGACAGGGGGAGCACTGAAGCTTTCTTT
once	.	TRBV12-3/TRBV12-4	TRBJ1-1	CASEQGGNTEAFF	TGTGCCAGCGAACAGGGTGGGAACACTGAAGCTTTCTTT
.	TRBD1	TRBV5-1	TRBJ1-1	CASSFRTGEAFF	TGCGCCAGCAGCTTTAGGACAGGGGAAGCTTTCTTT
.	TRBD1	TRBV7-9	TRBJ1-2	CASSLPAGQAGYTF	TGTGCCAGCAGCTTACCCGCCGGACAGGCTGGCTACACCTTC
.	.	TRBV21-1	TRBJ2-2	CASSKAGLVFPGELFF	TGTGCCAGCAGCAAAGCGGGACTAGTGTTTCCCGGGGAGCTGTTTTTT
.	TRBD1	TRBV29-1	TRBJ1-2	CSVGGQGLNYGYTF	TGCAGCGTTGGAGGACAGGGACTTAACTATGGCTACACCTTC
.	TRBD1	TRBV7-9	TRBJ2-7	CASSGDRDNEQYF	TGTGCCAGCAGCGGGGACAGGGACAACGAGCAGTACTTC
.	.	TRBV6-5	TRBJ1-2	CASSPNYGYTF	TGTGCCAGCAGTCCAAACTATGGCTACACCTTC
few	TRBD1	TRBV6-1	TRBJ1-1	CASSEALGDRGGTEAFF	TGTGCCAGCAGTGAAGCGCTTGGGGACAGGGGGGGCACTGAAGCTTTCTTT
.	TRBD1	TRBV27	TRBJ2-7	CASRIGQGGIYEQYF	TGTGCCAGCAGGATAGGACAGGGGGGGATCTACGAGCAGTACTTC
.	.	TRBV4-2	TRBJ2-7	CASSQERGRAQTEQYF	TGTGCCAGCAGCCAAGAAAGGGGAAGAGCTCAGACCGAGCAGTACTTC